These T cell receptor beta chains were read from a single sample in a study of T cells in Graves' hyperthyroidism and ophthalmopathy. TCRdb independently ran MiXCR on the multiplex PCR reads; one entry per CDR3 protein. The table includes about 270,000 distinct CDR3 sequences, approximately 20% detected once. Sample: blood. Every receptor here comes from a man aged 25 to 40 with Graves' ophthalmopathy. The CDR3 runs from the conserved cysteine through the conserved F or W. Each record gives: J gene, clone size, D gene, V gene, CDR3 protein, CDR3 DNA. The D gene is left open where the match is weak. Clone size, where shown, is once, few, many, or a class for clones that have expanded.

TRBJ2-1,few,TRBD1,TRBV6-1,CASRRQGASYNEQFF,TGTGCCAGCAGGCGACAGGGGGCTTCCTACAATGAGCAGTTCTTC
TRBJ2-1,NA,TRBD2,TRBV12-3/TRBV12-4,CASSLSGTTDEQFF,TGTGCCAGCAGTTTATCCGGGACTACCGATGAGCAGTTCTTC
TRBJ1-6,NA,TRBD1,TRBV20-1,CSARDGTGDNSPLHF,TGCAGTGCTAGAGACGGGACAGGGGATAATTCACCCCTCCACTTT
TRBJ2-1,many,NA,TRBV28,CASIDRGGANEQFF,TGTGCCAGCATAGATCGAGGGGGGGCAAATGAGCAGTTCTTC
TRBJ2-7,NA,TRBD1,TRBV20-1,CSAWGTGLPYEQYF,TGCAGTGCTTGGGGGACAGGGCTCCCATACGAGCAGTACTTC
TRBJ1-1,NA,NA,TRBV7-9,CASSLVYRTEAFF,TGTGCCAGCAGCTTAGTCTATCGCACTGAAGCTTTCTTT
TRBJ1-6,NA,NA,TRBV6-5,CASSYSRPDNSPLHF,TGTGCCAGCAGTTACAGCCGCCCGGATAATTCACCCCTCCACTTT
TRBJ2-5,many,TRBD1,TRBV3-1,CASRLGQGVGETQYF,TGTGCCAGCAGACTTGGACAGGGGGTAGGAGAGACCCAGTACTTC
TRBJ2-3,many,NA,TRBV2,CASNGLLPKTDTQYF,TGTGCCAGCAATGGTTTGCTCCCGAAGACAGATACGCAGTATTTT
TRBJ2-2,many,NA,TRBV12-3/TRBV12-4,CASSPGTPGLAGELFF,TGTGCCAGCAGTCCGGGGACGCCGGGGTTGGCCGGGGAGCTGTTTTTT
TRBJ2-7,many,NA,TRBV28,CASSPIASVDSYEQYF,TGTGCCAGCAGTCCCATCGCCAGCGTGGACTCCTACGAGCAGTACTTC
TRBJ2-3,many,TRBD1,TRBV6-1,CATGDSSTDTQYF,TGTGCCACCGGGGACAGTAGCACAGATACGCAGTATTTT
TRBJ2-5,many,TRBD1,TRBV2,CASSRQGRETQYF,TGTGCCAGCAGTAGACAGGGAAGAGAGACCCAGTACTTC
TRBJ1-2,many,NA,TRBV30,CAWSPGSGYTF,TGTGCCTGGAGCCCAGGGAGTGGCTACACCTTC
TRBJ2-7,NA,NA,TRBV14,CASSPLGPAKEQYF,TGTGCCAGCAGCCCTCTCGGACCCGCCAAGGAGCAGTACTTC
TRBJ2-3,many,NA,TRBV11-2,CASSLRVADTQYF,TGTGCCAGCAGCTTACGGGTGGCAGATACGCAGTATTTT
TRBJ2-1,few,NA,TRBV19,CASSIDGQFNEQFF,TGTGCCAGTAGTATAGATGGACAGTTCAATGAGCAGTTCTTC
TRBJ2-3,NA,TRBD2,TRBV12-3/TRBV12-4,CASSGLAADSNTQYF,TGTGCCAGCAGCGGACTAGCGGCGGATTCAAATACGCAGTATTTT
TRBJ2-1,few,NA,TRBV20-1,CSARRSSASYNEQFF,TGCAGTGCTAGGAGATCTAGCGCCTCCTACAATGAGCAGTTCTTC
TRBJ1-1,NA,NA,TRBV10-3,CASGGGGSTEAFF,TGTGCCTCCGGGGGGGGTGGATCCACTGAAGCTTTCTTT
TRBJ1-1,many,NA,TRBV28,CASSSPTEAFF,TGTGCCAGCAGTTCCCCCACTGAAGCTTTCTTT
TRBJ2-2,NA,TRBD1,TRBV29-1,CSVLQGVVTGELFF,TGCAGCGTCTTACAGGGGGTAGTCACCGGGGAGCTGTTTTTT
TRBJ1-5,NA,TRBD1,TRBV12-3/TRBV12-4,CASSGQGEQPQHF,TGTGCCAGCTCGGGGCAGGGGGAACAGCCCCAGCATTTT
TRBJ1-1,many,TRBD1,TRBV5-1,CASSIPGQRFNTEAFF,TGCGCCAGCAGCATACCGGGACAGCGATTCAACACTGAAGCTTTCTTT
TRBJ2-2,NA,TRBD2,TRBV9,CASSVEGLAGPTGELFF,TGTGCCAGCAGCGTAGAGGGACTAGCGGGGCCCACCGGGGAGCTGTTTTTT
TRBJ2-1,NA,NA,TRBV11-1,CASSLGGNAAEQFF,TGTGCCAGCAGCTTAGGCGGGAATGCCGCTGAGCAGTTCTTC
TRBJ2-1,many,TRBD1,TRBV11-3,CASSLPGQGASNEQFF,TGTGCCAGCAGCTTACCTGGACAGGGGGCTAGCAATGAGCAGTTCTTC
TRBJ1-2,many,NA,TRBV9,CASSPGEGRSNYGYTF,TGTGCCAGCAGCCCCGGGGAGGGGAGGTCTAACTATGGCTACACCTTC
TRBJ2-7,NA,NA,TRBV5-8,CASSLWGIPYEQYF,TGTGCCAGCAGCTTGTGGGGGATTCCTTACGAGCAGTACTTC
TRBJ2-3,few,NA,TRBV5-6,CASSLYSRSTDTQYF,TGTGCCAGCAGCTTGTACTCGCGGAGCACAGATACGCAGTATTTT
TRBJ2-7,many,NA,TRBV11-2,CASSFGSNYEQYF,TGTGCCAGCAGCTTCGGGTCCAACTACGAGCAGTACTTC
TRBJ2-7,NA,TRBD2,TRBV12-3/TRBV12-4,CASSLRLAGTSYEQYF,TGTGCCAGCAGTTTGCGGCTAGCGGGAACCTCCTACGAGCAGTACTTC
TRBJ1-6,NA,TRBD1,TRBV7-9,CASSSRDRGSASPLHF,TGTGCCAGCAGCTCCCGCGACAGGGGATCTGCCTCACCCCTCCACTTT
TRBJ2-7,few,NA,TRBV7-8,CASSSSGASSYEQYF,TGTGCCAGCAGCTCATCAGGGGCGAGCTCCTACGAGCAGTACTTC
TRBJ1-3,few,NA,TRBV11-2,CASSHPAGDTIYF,TGTGCCAGCAGCCATCCTGCCGGGGACACCATATATTTT
TRBJ1-2,many,NA,TRBV30,CAWSRPWGRDGYTF,TGTGCCTGGAGTAGACCCTGGGGGCGGGATGGCTACACCTTC
TRBJ2-2,many,TRBD1,TRBV5-1,CASSSRTGFSGELFF,TGCGCCAGCAGCTCAAGGACAGGGTTTTCCGGGGAGCTGTTTTTT
TRBJ2-1,NA,NA,TRBV9,CASSPAQGPYNEQFF,TGTGCCAGCAGCCCAGCCCAGGGCCCCTACAATGAGCAGTTCTTC
TRBJ2-6,NA,NA,TRBV6-1,CASSALSGANVLTF,TGTGCCAGCAGTGCACTCTCTGGGGCCAACGTCCTGACTTTC
TRBJ1-2,NA,NA,TRBV27,CASSATLNYGYTF,TGTGCCAGCAGTGCAACACTGAACTATGGCTACACCTTC
TRBJ1-4,NA,NA,TRBV7-2,CASSRHIAGRNEKLFF,TGTGCCAGCAGCCGACACATCGCCGGGCGAAATGAAAAACTGTTTTTT
TRBJ2-1,NA,TRBD2,TRBV27,CASTPQRVAGGPSEQFF,TGTGCCAGCACCCCCCAGCGGGTAGCGGGGGGACCTAGTGAGCAGTTCTTC
TRBJ2-2,NA,TRBD2,TRBV7-2,CASSTYLAGGELFF,TGTGCCAGCAGCACCTACCTAGCGGGCGGGGAGCTGTTTTTT
TRBJ2-7,many,NA,TRBV7-3,CASSLDHEYEQYF,TGTGCCAGCAGCTTAGATCACGAGTACGAGCAGTACTTC